This is a list of T cell receptor beta chains from one sample in a study of TIL therapy for anti-PD-1-resistant metastatic lung cancer. Data came from immunoSEQ multiplex PCR; TCRdb stores just in-frame clones and leaves some out. The sample includes some 13,000 clones, approximately 71% seen only once; the top ten take around 9.5%. Sequenced material: tumor tissue, taken at baseline. All receptors come from a woman aged 25 to 80 with non-small cell lung cancer. Each CDR3 is given with its conserved first and last residue. D genes are given only for firm matches. A row's size may be missing; if present it is once, few, many or a size class.

j_gene: TRBJ1-2
v_gene: TRBV4-3
abundance: few
d_gene: .
CDR3aa: CASSQEGAGSTNYGYTF
CDR3nt: TGCGCCAGCAGCCAAGAAGGGGCAGGGTCAACTAACTATGGCTACACCTTC

j_gene: TRBJ2-1
v_gene: TRBV27
abundance: .
d_gene: TRBD1
CDR3aa: CASSQRTGGYNEQFF
CDR3nt: TGTGCCAGCAGTCAAAGGACAGGGGGCTACAATGAGCAGTTCTTC

j_gene: TRBJ1-5
v_gene: TRBV5-1
abundance: few
d_gene: .
CDR3aa: CASSLEGELYQPQHF
CDR3nt: TGCGCCAGCAGCTTGGAGGGGGAGCTCTATCAGCCCCAGCATTTT

j_gene: TRBJ2-2
v_gene: TRBV5-1
abundance: .
d_gene: .
CDR3aa: CASSLLPGAPTGELFF
CDR3nt: TGCGCCAGCAGCTTGCTACCCGGAGCTCCCACCGGGGAGCTGTTTTTT

j_gene: TRBJ2-7
v_gene: TRBV11-1
abundance: .
d_gene: TRBD2
CDR3aa: CASSLALASGYYEQYF
CDR3nt: TGTGCCAGCAGCTTAGCTCTGGCTAGCGGCTACTACGAGCAGTACTTC

j_gene: TRBJ2-6
v_gene: TRBV7-1
abundance: .
d_gene: .
CDR3aa: CASSVSGFSGANVLTF
CDR3nt: TGTGCCAGCAGCGTTAGCGGATTCTCTGGGGCCAACGTCCTGACTTTC

j_gene: TRBJ2-2
v_gene: TRBV9
abundance: .
d_gene: .
CDR3aa: CASSVGNTGELFF
CDR3nt: TGTGCCAGCAGCGTAGGAAACACCGGGGAGCTGTTTTTT

j_gene: TRBJ2-3
v_gene: TRBV7-2
abundance: .
d_gene: .
CDR3aa: CASSSGYTDTQYF
CDR3nt: TGTGCCAGCAGCTCCGGATACACAGATACGCAGTATTTT

j_gene: TRBJ2-2
v_gene: TRBV5-1
abundance: few
d_gene: .
CDR3aa: CASSRGTVNTGELFF
CDR3nt: TGCGCCAGCAGCCGCGGGACGGTGAACACCGGGGAGCTGTTTTTT

j_gene: TRBJ2-5
v_gene: TRBV28
abundance: .
d_gene: .
CDR3aa: CASSLTGGGTDF
CDR3nt: TGTGCCAGCAGTTTGACAGGCGGGGGAACGGACTTC

j_gene: TRBJ1-1
v_gene: TRBV15
abundance: .
d_gene: .
CDR3aa: CATSSLWGTEAFF
CDR3nt: TGTGCCACCAGCTCCCTTTGGGGCACTGAAGCTTTCTTT

j_gene: TRBJ2-1
v_gene: TRBV10-3
abundance: few
d_gene: .
CDR3aa: CASWGPNEQFF
CDR3nt: TGTGCCTCCTGGGGCCCCAATGAGCAGTTCTTC

j_gene: TRBJ1-2
v_gene: TRBV6-6
abundance: .
d_gene: .
CDR3aa: CASSRGTENYGYTF
CDR3nt: TGTGCCAGCAGCCGAGGGACGGAGAACTATGGCTACACCTTC

j_gene: TRBJ1-4
v_gene: TRBV7-9
abundance: .
d_gene: .
CDR3aa: CASSLESRQNEKLFF
CDR3nt: TGTGCCAGCAGCTTAGAATCTCGACAGAATGAAAAACTGTTTTTT

j_gene: TRBJ1-5
v_gene: TRBV19
abundance: few
d_gene: .
CDR3aa: CASTPIRSNQPQHF
CDR3nt: TGTGCCAGTACTCCTATAAGGAGCAATCAGCCCCAGCATTTT

j_gene: TRBJ1-3
v_gene: TRBV4-3
abundance: .
d_gene: .
CDR3aa: CASSPKILAGSGNTIYF
CDR3nt: TGCGCCAGCAGTCCCAAGATCCTGGCAGGGAGTGGAAACACCATATATTTT

j_gene: TRBJ2-7
v_gene: TRBV18
abundance: .
d_gene: .
CDR3aa: CASSLQGSGYEQYF
CDR3nt: TGTGCCAGCTCATTACAGGGTTCAGGCTACGAGCAGTACTTC

j_gene: TRBJ1-5
v_gene: TRBV5-8
abundance: medium-sized
d_gene: .
CDR3aa: CASTFGVFNQPQHF
CDR3nt: TGTGCCAGCACCTTCGGGGTGTTCAATCAGCCCCAGCATTTT

j_gene: TRBJ2-7
v_gene: TRBV28
abundance: .
d_gene: TRBD1
CDR3aa: CASSSPDRVAYEQYF
CDR3nt: TGTGCCAGCAGTTCCCCGGACAGGGTGGCCTACGAGCAGTACTTC

j_gene: TRBJ1-1
v_gene: TRBV5-1
abundance: .
d_gene: .
CDR3aa: CASSLELNTEAFF
CDR3nt: TGCGCCAGCAGCTTGGAATTGAACACTGAAGCTTTCTTT